One TCR beta chain is described in this entry. Its antigen is undetermined. Sequence at one end of the junction differs from germline and may be a read error. Each of the donors was a healthy adult who was HIV-negative and had not had a recent acute infection or vaccination. Germline-derived CDR1 and CDR2 are SQVTM and ANQGSEA. CDR3 length: 15 residues. Running of the assay took place at deep level. Replicate PCRs run on unsorted PBMC used around 0.3 ug DNA, which was about 30,000 T cell genomes. Libraries were prepared by immunoSEQ multiplex PCR; TCRdb keeps only in-frame clonotypes and omits some of them. Among approximately 500,000 clones, approximately 80% were seen once, and the ten largest hold around 11%. The data were taken from a study of shared clonotypes between healthy human individuals. General study points: Only blood samples were collected, and tissue repertoires likely differ.

V gene TRBV29-1 combines with J gene TRBJ2-1; D tentatively reads TRBD1 or TRBD2 (5 bases each). Input material: PBMCs. This clonotype originated in a woman in her forties in good health. Some clones in this sample may be carry-over from other donors' samples. The CDR3 DNA reads TGCAGCGGTGAAGGGGATGGGAGCTCCTACAATGAGCAGTTCTTC. It yields the protein CSGEGDGSSYNEQFF.